The 22 T cell receptor beta chains given below trace back to one sample, sequenced in a study of blood T cell repertoires in COVID-19 (dated by TCRdb to the early 2020s). The library was prepared using the immunoSEQ multiplex PCR assay. TCRdb took over this immuneACCESS table, retaining in-frame rearrangements with V and J assigned. Such tables are incomplete; in checked studies, under half of the missing clones stem from an unresolved V gene, and the remainder is unexplained. The sample records 300,000 to 400,000 clones, roughly 89% of which are singletons. Roughly 3.5% of the sample rests with the top ten. The sequencing sample was made of peripheral blood. The receptors here all came from a woman aged 18-29 years who had recovered from COVID-19.

This rearrangement joins TRBV10-3 to TRBJ1-4, with D maybe TRBD1 (5 bases). Germline V gene sequence: CDR1 ENHRY, CDR2 SYGVKD. V lost 2 bases and J 4 bases, leaving 11 bases between the germline ends. This CDR3 region has 15 residues. CDR3 in amino acids: CAISEPRQFNEKLFF. CDR3 in DNA: TGTGCCATCAGTGAGCCCCGACAGTTTAATGAAAAACTGTTTTTT.

J is TRBJ1-1 and V is TRBV28; D remains unclear. The CDR3 covers 14 residues. Between the trimmed V and J ends, which lost 6 bases and 0 bases, there was a span of 11 bases. Per the germline V gene, CDR1 is MDHEN and CDR2 is SYDVKM. The CDR3 spells CASSLRRLNTEAFF. CDR3 bases: TGTGCCAGCAGCCTTCGCCGGTTGAACACTGAAGCTTTCTTT.

The chain links TRBV7-2 to TRBJ2-5; D call uncertain. Germline CDR1 is SGHTA and CDR2 is FQGNSA. Trimming removed 2 bases at V and 6 bases at J, with 13 bases between. The CDR3 extends over 14 amino acids. The CDR3 region has the DNA TGTGCCAGCAGCTTAAGTCTTCTTAGCCAGACCCAGTACTTC. Residues: CASSLSLLSQTQYF.

The chain joins TRBV4-1 to TRBJ2-2; TRBD2 agrees at 9 bases. Germline CDR1 is MGHRA and CDR2 is YSYEKL. Trimming removed 3 bases from V and 7 bases from J; junction bases left unmatched: 9. CDR3 size: 16 residues. The CDR3 region is CASSHLAGEDFGELFF. The CDR3 DNA sequence: TGCGCCAGCAGCCATTTAGCGGGAGAGGACTTCGGGGAGCTGTTTTTT.

The genes are TRBV7-2 and TRBJ1-1, with D possibly matching TRBD1 (6 bases). V was pared by 5 bases and J by 2 bases, with 18 bases between. Germline CDR1 reads SGHTA; CDR2 reads FQGNSA. The CDR3 totals 16 residues. The CDR3 loop is CASSARSGQSNTEAFF. The CDR3, as DNA: TGTGCCAGCAGCGCCCGGTCAGGACAGTCAAACACTGAAGCTTTCTTT. Filled out from reference TRBV7-2 and TRBJ1-1, the complete variable domain reads GAGVSQSPSNKVTEKGKDVELRCDPISGHTALYWYRQSLGQGLEFLIYFQGNSAPDKSGLPSDRFSAERTGGSVSTLTIQRTQQEDSAVYLCASSARSGQSNTEAFFGQGTRLTVV.

This chain links TRBV30 with TRBJ1-2; the D gene is possibly TRBD1 (6 bases). This CDR3 comprises 14 residues. The germline V and J ends were trimmed by 1 base and 4 bases, with 13 bases remaining between them. From germline, CDR1 is GTSNPN and CDR2 SVGIG (reference sequence). The CDR3 loop reads CAWSETGSIYGYTF. The CDR3 bases are TGTGCCTGGAGTGAGACAGGTTCTATCTATGGCTACACCTTC.

Written as DNA, the CDR3 is TGTGCCAGCAGTCCCTACGGGGGGGGACTAGCGGGTCGCACAGATACGCAGTATTTT. Translated: CASSPYGGGLAGRTDTQYF. The chain recombines TRBV27 with TRBJ2-3, with TRBD2 matching over 12 bases. This CDR3 has 19 residues. J lost 1 base, V lost 5 bases, and 13 bases had no gene match. Looked up from germline, CDR1 is MNHEY and CDR2 is SMNVEV (reference sequence).

V and J are TRBV7-2 and TRBJ2-1; 7 bases are shared with TRBD2. Looked up from germline, CDR1 is SGHTA and CDR2 is FQGNSA. This CDR3 contains 16 residues. V lost 4 bases to trimming and J lost 4 bases; unmatched junction nucleotides: 10. CDR3 sequence: CASSSGGGGKYNEQFF. The CDR3 DNA follows: TGTGCCAGCAGCTCAGGCGGGGGAGGTAAATACAATGAGCAGTTCTTC.

The chain joins TRBV5-1 to TRBJ2-5; 8 positions match TRBD1. This CDR3 has 15 residues. Germline CDR1 reads SGHRS; CDR2 reads YFSETQ. V shed 2 bases, J shed 5 bases, and the junction held 8 bases outside the gene matches. The CDR3 DNA sequence: TGCGCCAGCAGCTTATGGACAGGGTTAGAGGAGACCCAGTACTTC. It specifies CASSLWTGLEETQYF.

On this clone itself: Other nucleotide sequences in the sample specify the same CDR3. The V call is TRBV3-1 (or the pseudogene TRBV3-2), the J call TRBJ1-1, with a weak D call TRBD1 (5 bases). Trimming took off 1 base at V and 1 base at J, with 13 bases between the two ends. This CDR3 has 16 residues. CDR1 is LGHDT and CDR2 is YNNKEL in the germline V gene (reference sequence). The CDR3 loop reads CASSQGGRRPNTEAFF. DNA for the CDR3: TGTGCCAGCAGCCAAGGGGGGAGGAGGCCGAACACTGAAGCTTTCTTT.

The chain joins TRBV7-2 to TRBJ1-2; D ambiguous. The CDR3 runs 13 residues. The V gene lost 5 bases and the J gene lost 13 bases, with 20 bases spanning the gap. CDR1 and CDR2 (germline): SGHTA, FQGNSA. The CDR3 bases are TGTGCCAGCAGCGGGCAGAGGAGAGGGCTGCTCACCTTC. This translates into CASSGQRRGLLTF. Drawing the rest from reference TRBV7-2 and TRBJ1-2, the complete variable domain is GAGVSQSPSNKVTEKGKDVELRCDPISGHTALYWYRQSLGQGLEFLIYFQGNSAPDKSGLPSDRFSAERTGGSVSTLTIQRTQQEDSAVYLCASSGQRRGLLTFGSGTRLTVV.

The rearrangement links TRBV6-4 to TRBJ2-6; 7 nucleotides match TRBD1. V was pared by 0 bases and J by 4 bases, with 0 bases of the junction left unmatched. CDR3 length equals 15 residues. Germline assignment: CDR1 MRHNA and CDR2 SNTAGT. CDR3 DNA: TGTGCCAGCAGTGACTCGACAGGGGGGGCCAACGTCCTGACTTTC. Translation gives CASSDSTGGANVLTF.

The rearrangement uses TRBV4-3 and TRBJ1-5, with 7 bases matching TRBD1. CDR3 length: 15 residues. CDR1 and CDR2 (germline): LGHNA, YSLEER. The V and J ends lost 4 bases and 4 bases, in that order; junction bases with no gene match: 7. CDR3 residues: CASSPEGTVNQPQHF. In DNA form, the CDR3 reads TGCGCCAGCAGCCCTGAGGGGACAGTAAATCAGCCCCAGCATTTT.

V usage is TRBV10-2 and J usage is TRBJ2-7; the D gene is possibly TRBD2 (6 bases). This CDR3 region has 14 residues. The germline gives CDR1 WSHSY, CDR2 SAAADI. The V end was cut by 8 bases, the J end by 6 bases, with 20 bases between. In DNA form, the CDR3 reads TGCGCCAGCGCTAGACTAGAGCTTCCTGCCGAGCAGTACGTC. Amino acid sequence: CASARLELPAEQYV.

The chain combines TRBV3-1 (or the pseudogene TRBV3-2) with TRBJ2-2; weak D call: TRBD2 (5 bases). Deletions cut 4 bases from V and 7 bases from J, with 13 bases between. The V gene's germline CDR1 is LGHDT and CDR2 YNNKEL (reference sequence). The length of the CDR3 is 14 residues. The CDR3 DNA sequence: TGTGCCAGCAGCCGGACTCTCCTAGACGGGGAGCTGTTTTTT. Translating it yields CASSRTLLDGELFF.

J is TRBJ1-3 and V is TRBV9; a possible D gene is TRBD1 (5 bases). From germline, CDR1 is SGDLS and CDR2 YYNGEE. With 0 bases removed from V and 0 bases from J, the gap between germline ends came to 10 bases. This CDR3 has 16 residues. CDR3 region: CASSVGSQVSGNTIYF. CDR3 DNA: TGTGCCAGCAGCGTAGGGTCACAGGTCTCTGGAAACACCATATATTTT.

The chain recombines TRBV7-9 with TRBJ1-1; D is possibly TRBD1 (5 bases). The CDR3 runs 13 residues. Germline V lookup: CDR1 SEHNR, CDR2 FQNEAQ (reference sequence). Trimming cost V 5 bases and J 1 base, with 8 bases left between them. CDR3 sequence reads: CASSNQGNTEAFF. The CDR3 bases are TGTGCCAGCAGCAATCAGGGGAACACTGAAGCTTTCTTT.

The V call is TRBV12-5, the J call TRBJ1-2, with D perhaps TRBD1 (6 bases). There are 17 residues in the CDR3. Trimming pared 5 bases from V and 1 base from J, leaving 20 bases between. CDR1 is LGHNT, CDR2 FRNRAP, per germline. CDR3 nucleotide sequence: TGTGCTAGTGGTCCCGACCCGAGACAGGCACTTAACTATGGCTACACCTTC. Translated, it gives CASGPDPRQALNYGYTF.

This chain links TRBV19 with TRBJ1-1; a weak D match, TRBD1 (5 bases). The CDR3 is 15 residues long. Germline CDR1 is LNHDA and CDR2 is SQIVND (reference sequence). With 1 base removed from V and 0 bases from J, the gap between germline ends came to 9 bases. The CDR3 coding sequence is TGTGCCAGTAGTATAGGTCCAGGGTTGAACACTGAAGCTTTCTTT. Protein product: CASSIGPGLNTEAFF.

The rearrangement links TRBV19 to TRBJ2-2; TRBD2 matches at 11 bases. CDR1 and CDR2 from the germline V gene are LNHDA and SQIVND (reference sequence). This CDR3 is built from 16 residues. V shed 5 bases and J 2 bases; nucleotides not matched to a gene: 4. The CDR3 region is CASSGGLAVNTGELFF. The CDR3 DNA reads TGTGCCAGTAGTGGGGGACTAGCGGTAAACACCGGGGAGCTGTTTTTT.

This clone was seen only once. The gene calls are TRBV4-1 and TRBJ2-1; D possibly corresponds to TRBD1 (6 bases). Trimming left V 2 bases short and J 12 bases short, with 14 bases between. There are 13 residues in the CDR3. Germline lookup yields CDR1 MGHRA and CDR2 YSYEKL. CDR3 residues: CASSQITGLMQFF. The CDR3 bases are TGCGCCAGCAGCCAAATTACAGGGCTTATGCAGTTCTTC.

This clone was seen a few times. J is TRBJ1-1 and V is TRBV7-6; 10 bases agree with TRBD1. This CDR3 has 15 amino acids. The germline CDR1 and CDR2 sequences are SGHVS and FNYEAQ. Trimming took 5 bases from V and 2 from J; bases not matched to a gene: 5. CDR3 residues: CASSARDRGNTEAFF. As DNA, the CDR3 is TGTGCCAGCAGCGCCCGGGACAGGGGAAACACTGAAGCTTTCTTT.